This T cell receptor beta chain was identified in a study of blood T cell repertoires in COVID-19. Study at large: Researchers got acute and convalescent COVID-19 samples from the United States, Italy and Spain.

CDR1 MGHRA and CDR2 YSYEKL come from the germline V gene. J gave up 0 bases and V 3 bases, and 5 bases lay outside the gene matches. The length of the CDR3 is 15 residues. Per the original data handling: Reference gene primer amplification yielded estimated nucleated cell counts. Clones were read by immunoSEQ multiplex PCR, and TCRdb kept only the in-frame ones, dropping some. The V and J calls and clone size were taken over from that table, and D and trimming were inferred from the DNA. Of tens of thousands of clones listed, roughly 90% are singletons. Material for sequencing was peripheral blood. V is TRBV4-1 and J is TRBJ2-7; TRBD2 matches 7 bases. The TCR originated in a human donor in a cohort sampled during active COVID-19. The CDR3 reads CASSHQASGSYEQYF. CDR3 nucleotide sequence: TGCGCCAGCAGCCACCAAGCTAGCGGCTCCTACGAGCAGTACTTC.